A single sample gave rise to the 5 T cell receptor beta chains below, sequenced in a study of blood T cells in healthy people across ages. A second PCR of 7 to 11 cycles used a sample-barcoded 5' primer and a J-beta primer mix. One entry per CDR3 protein results from TCRdb running MiXCR on the 5' RACE reads. The sample contains 450,000 to 650,000 distinct CDR3 sequences, nearly 25% of which appear only once. These data are also associated with another study on T cells of mothers and their children.

Material for sequencing was blood. Receptors originate from a boy younger than 18 in good health.

This chain joins TRBV5-5 and TRBJ1-5; D possibly corresponds to TRBD1 (5 bases). Trimming pared 5 bases from V and 3 bases from J, leaving 12 bases between. This CDR3 has 14 amino acids. CDR1 and CDR2 (germline): SGHKS, YYEKEE (reference sequence). CDR3 loop: CASSPGDDNQPQHF. DNA of the CDR3: TGTGCCAGCAGTCCTGGGGACGACAATCAGCCCCAGCATTTT.

This sequence joins TRBV12-3 or TRBV12-4 and TRBJ2-1; 8 nucleotides agree with TRBD1. The tail of the sequence fits TRBJ2-7 better, so the J call may be wrong. CDR3 size: 17 residues. CDR3 bases: TGTGCCAGCAGTTCATTAGGTTGGACAGGGATCTCCTACGAGCAGTACTTC. This encodes CASSSLGWTGISYEQYF.

The rearrangement uses TRBV6-5 and TRBJ2-3; D is uncertain. Trimming took off 2 bases at V and 5 bases at J, with 2 bases between the two ends. CDR3 size: 11 residues. Per the germline V gene, CDR1 is MNHEY and CDR2 is SVGAGI. The DNA for the CDR3 is TGTGCCAGCAGTTACGAAGATACGCAGTATTTT. Translating gives CASSYEDTQYF.

This clonotype was counted between two and nine times. The chain carries TRBV5-6 and TRBJ2-2, with 8 bases that match TRBD1. The CDR3 totals 15 residues. V lost 6 bases to trimming and J lost 5 bases; unmatched junction nucleotides: 9. The germline V gene encodes CDR1 SGHDT and CDR2 YYEEEE. CDR3 protein: CASNVQGAQTGELFF. CDR3 nucleotide sequence: TGTGCCAGCAACGTTCAGGGGGCTCAAACCGGGGAGCTGTTTTTT.

The chain recombines TRBV7-8 with TRBJ1-1; the match to TRBD1 covers 11 bases. CDR3 length: 17 amino acids. The V gene end was trimmed by 3 bases and the J gene end by 0 bases; junction bases not matched to a gene: 6. Germline V lookup: CDR1 SGHVS, CDR2 FQNEAQ. The CDR3 nucleotides read TGTGCCAGCAGCTTCGCGGGACAGGGGGAGATGAACACTGAAGCTTTCTTT. It is translated as CASSFAGQGEMNTEAFF.